A selection of T cell receptor beta chains follows, all from one sample in a study of control samples from healthy donors and cancer patients. TCRdb's table, derived via immunoSEQ multiplex PCR, lists solely in-frame clones and lacks some. This table has about 160,000 clones, approximately 93% appearing once. Sequencing was carried out using blood. These receptors were collected from a middle-aged woman in good health. Both conserved end residues are part of each CDR3. The D gene is left open where the match is weak. The size of a clone is reported for some rows only, either as once, few or many, or as a class for expanded clones.

j_gene,v_gene,d_gene,abundance,CDR3aa,CDR3nt
TRBJ1-6,TRBV7-9,-,-,CASSLVTGHNSPLHF,TGTGCCAGCAGCTTAGTAACAGGGCATAATTCACCCCTCCACTTT
TRBJ1-3,TRBV15,-,-,CATSSGLGGNTIYF,TGTGCCACCAGCAGCGGACTGGGGGGAAACACCATATATTTT
TRBJ1-5,TRBV2,-,-,CASSGGSGTQPQHF,TGTGCCAGCAGTGGGGGTTCAGGGACTCAGCCCCAGCATTTT
TRBJ1-1,TRBV2,-,-,CASSAQPGVNTEAFF,TGTGCCAGCAGTGCTCAACCTGGCGTCAACACTGAAGCTTTCTTT
TRBJ2-3,TRBV29-1,-,-,CSVTDGTDTQYF,TGCAGCGTGACGGACGGTACAGATACGCAGTATTTT
TRBJ2-3,TRBV7-3,TRBD2,once,CASSAELAGGTDTQYF,TGTGCCAGCAGCGCGGAACTAGCGGGGGGCACAGATACGCAGTATTTT
TRBJ2-7,TRBV13,-,-,CASSPHLREQYF,TGTGCCAGCAGCCCCCATTTACGAGAGCAGTACTTC
TRBJ1-5,TRBV2,TRBD1,-,CASSEAHRGVNQPQHF,TGTGCCAGCAGTGAAGCGCACAGGGGCGTAAATCAGCCCCAGCATTTT
TRBJ2-3,TRBV9,TRBD2,-,CASSAFGTSGGTDTQYF,TGTGCCAGCAGCGCATTCGGGACTAGCGGGGGAACAGATACGCAGTATTTT
TRBJ1-2,TRBV19,TRBD1,-,CASQNPGTANYGYTF,TGTGCCAGTCAAAACCCCGGGACAGCTAACTATGGCTACACCTTC
TRBJ1-1,TRBV11-2,-,-,CASSPRQAGGTEAFF,TGTGCCAGCAGCCCTCGACAGGCCGGGGGCACTGAAGCTTTCTTT
TRBJ1-5,TRBV7-2,-,once,CASSLSLNQPQHF,TGTGCCAGCAGCTTAAGCTTAAATCAGCCCCAGCATTTT